This T cell receptor (beta chain) was obtained from a study of OX40 agonist ivuxolimab in advanced cancers. Overall study context: Under the entry rules, prior anti-PD-1, anti-PD-L1 or anti-CTLA-4 therapy was allowed, and roughly 39% had some.

In germline, CDR1 is SNHLY, CDR2 FYNNEI. This CDR3 comprises 15 residues. V lost 6 bases and J lost 4, with 17 bases in between. TCRdb keeps only in-frame clones here, not all; method: immunoSEQ multiplex PCR. The sample lists about 18,000 clones; around 83% were seen once. Sequenced material: CD4+ or CD8+ T cells sorted from blood, taken in a trial of the OX40 agonist ivuxolimab. This chain joins TRBV2 and TRBJ2-3, with D possibly TRBD2 on 6 matching bases. This receptor was obtained from an adult with an advanced solid tumor such as melanoma, head and neck, liver or kidney cancer. The CDR3 region is CASSAGPRGADTQYF. The CDR3 nucleotides are TGTGCCAGCAGCGCCGGGCCTCGCGGGGCAGATACGCAGTATTTT.